The 5 T cell receptor beta chains below were found in one sample sequenced in a study of spatial heterogeneity in lung cancer. Time point meaning: sample taken at primary tumor resection. TCRdb re-analysed the 5' RACE reads in MiXCR, keeping a single row per CDR3 protein. The sample lists 1,500 to 2,000 distinct CDR3 sequences, about 12% seen once, with 15% to 20% in the top ten. Sequenced material: normal lung tissue next to the tumor, taken at surgery. These receptors were obtained from a male donor with early-stage non-small cell lung cancer.

This clonotype is classed as medium-sized (0.01 to 0.1%). The gene calls are TRBV2 and TRBJ2-7; perhaps D is TRBD1 or TRBD2 (6 bases each). V was clipped by 5 bases and J by 9 bases, with 17 bases between them. Germline CDR1 is SNHLY and CDR2 is FYNNEI. The CDR3 runs to 13 residues. The CDR3 reads CASSIRQVGGQYF. DNA for the CDR3: TGTGCCAGCAGTATCCGACAGGTCGGGGGGCAGTACTTC.

Relative to its sample, this clonotype is large (0.1 to 1%). This chain uses TRBV6-5 with TRBJ2-2, with D uncertain. V was pared by 4 bases and J by 2 bases, with 5 bases between. In germline, CDR1 is MNHEY, CDR2 SVGAGI. CDR3 size: 13 residues. CDR3 residues: CASSLVNTGELFF. Here the CDR3 DNA reads TGTGCCAGCAGTTTGGTAAACACCGGGGAGCTGTTTTTT.

In this sample, this clonotype is medium-sized (0.01 to 0.1%). V and J are TRBV20-1 and TRBJ2-7; D unclear. The germline V gene has CDR1 DFQATT and CDR2 SNEGSKA (reference sequence). The CDR3 is 15 residues long. The germline V and J ends were trimmed by 3 bases and 2 bases, with 17 bases remaining between them. CDR3 DNA: TGCAGTGCTAGTCCTATTGTAGCAATGGCCTACGAGCAGTACTTC. Translated: CSASPIVAMAYEQYF.

This clonotype is deemed large (0.1 to 1%). The junction does not match germline at one end; this may be a read error. The chain couples TRBV28 to TRBJ2-4, with D possibly matching TRBD2 (5 bases). CDR1 is MDHEN and CDR2 is SYDVKM in the germline V gene. This CDR3 contains 13 residues. The CDR3 DNA reads TGTGCCAGCAGTTTGAAACTTGGAACCGGGGTTCGCTTC. This translates into CASSLKLGTGVRF.

By share, this clonotype ranks as medium-sized. The CDR3 DNA reads as TGTGCCAGCAGGGGGGGGAACGGCAATGAGCAGTTCTTC. Translation: CASRGGNGNEQFF. The rearrangement uses TRBV27 and TRBJ2-1; TRBD2 matches 7 bases. The length of the CDR3 is 13 residues. CDR1 and CDR2 from the germline V gene are MNHEY and SMNVEV (reference sequence). Losses at the gene ends were 6 bases for V and 6 bases for J; bases not matched to a gene: 5.